The entry below describes one T cell receptor (beta chain). Antigen: not known. PCR used 60 Vbeta primers and 13 Jbeta primers. Data came from immunoSEQ multiplex PCR; TCRdb stores just in-frame clones and leaves some out. Counted here are 100,000 to 150,000 clones, 80% occurring once; the ten biggest clones make up around 3%. Though nominally healthy at sampling, donors likely had unrecorded immune exposures. Trimming shortened V by 4 bases and J by 8 bases, and 15 bases separated the two germline ends. From germline, CDR1 is LGHNA and CDR2 YNFKEQ. The CDR3 has 15 residues. This sample is drawn from a study of cytomegalovirus exposure and HLA in healthy donors. General study results and limits: The dataset shows that most TCR sequences were rare, while some public TCRs occurred in many donors. Within an earlier analysis, most TCR beta V segments proved productive either about 90% or about 30% of the time. The authors excluded some V segments, including TRBV6-2 and TRBV6-3, as indistinguishable.

The V gene is TRBV4-2, the J gene TRBJ1-6; D not resolved. The sequenced sample consisted of PBMCs. The receptor's source is a male donor in good health and CMV-seronegative. CDR3 bases: TGTGCCAGCAGCCGCTTAATGTTTGAGGATTCACCCCTCCACTTT. This translates into CASSRLMFEDSPLHF.